The present entry profiles one T cell receptor beta chain with its context. This sample is part of a study of blood T cell repertoires in COVID-19. Overall study: T cells, B-cell-depleted T cells, or PBMCs provided the cDNA or gDNA that served as material.

CDR3 length: 14 amino acids. Between the trimmed V and J ends, which lost 2 bases and 6 bases, there was a span of 12 bases. The germline gives CDR1 LNHDA, CDR2 SQIVND (reference sequence). Some clones are missing from TCRdb's copy, which holds only in-frame ones; the method was immunoSEQ multiplex PCR. Found here are about 62,000 clones, roughly 72% of them singletons; the top ten hold about 6.4%. The sample was peripheral blood. The chain has TRBV19 and TRBJ2-3; no reliable D call. The TCR originated in a woman between 45 and 65 years old with active or convalescent COVID-19. In DNA form, the CDR3 reads TGTGCCAGTAGTATAACGACCCCGAGGGATACGCAGTATTTT. Translated: CASSITTPRDTQYF.